The present TCR beta chain was sequenced within a study of blood T cell repertoires in COVID-19. Study background: Acute and convalescent COVID-19 specimens originated in the United States, Italy and Spain.

V was shortened by 5 bases and J by 0 bases, with 17 bases between the two germline ends. Germline V gene sequence: CDR1 MNHNY, CDR2 SVGAGI (reference sequence). The CDR3 is 17 residues long. Original methodology: How many nucleated cells were present was estimated from reference gene primer amplification. Method: immunoSEQ multiplex PCR; TCRdb's copy keeps in-frame clones and lacks some. V, J and clone size were drawn from that table, and D and trimming were deduced from the DNA. The sample contains around 81,000 clones, less than 85% of which appear only once. Sequenced input: peripheral blood. This receptor was taken from a human donor in a cohort sampled during active COVID-19. The chain uses TRBV6-6 and TRBJ1-5; D not resolved. This CDR3 is CASSPLRGHVSNQPQHF. CDR3 bases: TGTGCCAGCAGTCCCCTCCGAGGGCACGTTAGCAATCAGCCCCAGCATTTT.